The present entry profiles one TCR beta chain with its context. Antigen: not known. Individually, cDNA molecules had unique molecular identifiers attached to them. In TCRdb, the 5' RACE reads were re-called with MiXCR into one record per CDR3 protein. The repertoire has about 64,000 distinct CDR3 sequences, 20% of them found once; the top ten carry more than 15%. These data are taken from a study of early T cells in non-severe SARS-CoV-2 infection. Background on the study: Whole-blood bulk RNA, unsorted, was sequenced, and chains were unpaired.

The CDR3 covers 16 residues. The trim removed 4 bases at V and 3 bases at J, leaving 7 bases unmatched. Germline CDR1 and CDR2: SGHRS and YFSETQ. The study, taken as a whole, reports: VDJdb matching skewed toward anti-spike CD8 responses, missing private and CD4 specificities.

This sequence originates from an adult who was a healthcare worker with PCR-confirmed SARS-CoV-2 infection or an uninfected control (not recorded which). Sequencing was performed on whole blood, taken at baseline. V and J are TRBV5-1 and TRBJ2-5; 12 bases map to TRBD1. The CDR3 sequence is CASSIGTGGEEETQYF. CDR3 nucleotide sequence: TGCGCCAGCAGCATAGGGACAGGGGGCGAGGAAGAGACCCAGTACTTC.